This TCR beta chain was found in a study of blood T cell repertoires in COVID-19. Sequencing used immunoSEQ multiplex PCR; TCRdb keeps in-frame clones, though not all of them. Here the sample spans approximately 200,000 clones, less than 95% being singletons. Seattle researchers signed up patients amid active infection and tracked them longitudinally. The CDR3 sequence is 14 residues long. The germline V and J ends were trimmed by 1 base and 3 bases, with 7 bases remaining between them. CDR1 is LGHDT, CDR2 YNNKEL, per germline (reference sequence). The source is a man aged 30 to 45 with COVID-19, enrolled during active disease. This sequence joins TRBV3-1 (or the pseudogene TRBV3-2) and TRBJ1-5; D remains ambiguous. Sequencing used peripheral blood. CDR3 DNA sequence: TGTGCCAGCAGCCAAGGACTAACCAATCAGCCCCAGCATTTT. Translated: CASSQGLTNQPQHF.